Listed here are 32 T cell receptor beta chains from one sample, sequenced in a study of blood T cell repertoires in COVID-19. Profiling relied on immunoSEQ multiplex PCR, and the TCRdb table lists in-frame clones only, not all of them. The sample carries 150,000 to 200,000 clones, 85% to 95% recorded once. Sample: peripheral blood. The source of these receptors is a woman aged 55-70 years with COVID-19, enrolled during active disease.

This chain joins TRBV28 and TRBJ2-7, with D tentatively TRBD1 (8 bases). V was trimmed by 7 bases and J by 2 bases, leaving 18 bases between them. Germline CDR1 is MDHEN and CDR2 is SYDVKM. The CDR3 is made up of 15 amino acids. For the CDR3, the DNA is TGTGCCAGCATCTTGCGGGGGACAGGCGCCTACGAGCAGTACTTC. As protein: CASILRGTGAYEQYF. The full variable domain, in which reference TRBV28 and TRBJ2-7 provide the parts outside the CDR3, is DVKVTQSSRYLVKRTGEKVFLECVQDMDHENMFWYRQDPGLGLRLIYFSYDVKMKEKGDIPEGYSVSREKKERFSLILESASTNQTSMYLCASILRGTGAYEQYFGPGTRLTVT.

The genes are TRBV5-1 and TRBJ1-4; TRBD1 agrees at 8 bases. Looked up from germline, CDR1 is SGHRS and CDR2 is YFSETQ. After removal of 5 bases from V and 4 bases from J, the junction contained 7 bases not matched to a gene. There are 15 residues in the CDR3. The CDR3 nucleotides read TGCGCCAGCAGATACCGGGACAGGAGTAATGAAAAACTGTTTTTT. Encoded protein: CASRYRDRSNEKLFF.

This chain joins TRBV3-1 (or the pseudogene TRBV3-2) and TRBJ1-2; possibly TRBD1 for D (5 bases). Germline CDR1 LGHDT, CDR2 YNNKEL (reference sequence). The CDR3 extends over 14 amino acids. V dropped 3 bases and J dropped 3 bases, with 11 bases sitting between them. The CDR3 region is CASSQNGGDYGYTF. The CDR3 nucleotides are TGTGCCAGCAGCCAGAACGGGGGGGACTATGGCTACACCTTC.

The rearrangement links TRBV19 to TRBJ1-2; D is perhaps TRBD1 (6 bases). The CDR3 is 16 residues long. V gave up 6 bases and J gave up 3 bases, with 20 bases separating them. Germline V gives CDR1 LNHDA, CDR2 SQIVND (reference sequence). The CDR3 sequence is CASSNLPGQGDYGYTF. CDR3 DNA: TGTGCCAGTAGCAACCTTCCGGGACAAGGAGACTATGGCTACACCTTC.

The chain joins TRBV12-3 or TRBV12-4 to TRBJ1-3, with D hard to call. Trimming left V 3 bases short and J 9 bases short, with 12 bases between. This CDR3 contains 13 residues. The CDR3 nucleotides are TGTGCCAGCAGTTTCAGGTTTTTGGGCACCATATATTTT. Translated, it gives CASSFRFLGTIYF.

The rearrangement links TRBV30 to TRBJ1-3, with TRBD1 as a possible D gene (5 bases). Germline CDR1 is GTSNPN and CDR2 is SVGIG (reference sequence). CDR3 length: 17 amino acids. Trimming pared 1 base from V and 0 bases from J, leaving 16 bases between. CDR3 amino acids: CAWSGQWTSGSGNTIYF. The DNA for the CDR3 is TGTGCCTGGAGTGGCCAGTGGACATCGGGCTCTGGAAACACCATATATTTT. Based on the CDR3 plus reference TRBV30 and TRBJ1-3, the full variable domain is SQTIHQWPATLVQPVGSPLSLECTVEGTSNPNLYWYRQAAGRGLQLLFYSVGIGQISSEVPQNLSASRPQDRQFILSSKKLLLSDSGFYLCAWSGQWTSGSGNTIYFGEGSWLTVV.

The chain employs TRBV18 and TRBJ1-1; TRBD1 aligns across 8 bases. The V and J ends lost 2 bases and 8 bases, in that order; junction bases with no gene match: 1. Germline values: CDR1 KGHSH, CDR2 LQKENI. The CDR3 is 12 residues long. CDR3 in amino acids: CASSPNRGEAFF. CDR3 bases: TGTGCCAGCTCACCAAACAGGGGGGAAGCTTTCTTT.

This clone was seen once. The chain combines TRBV9 with TRBJ2-3; no firm D call. Germline V gene sequence: CDR1 SGDLS, CDR2 YYNGEE. The CDR3 is 13 amino acids. Trimming removed 2 bases from V and 6 bases from J, with 10 bases in between. CDR3 residues: CASSVDTKDTQYF. Here the CDR3 DNA reads TGTGCCAGCAGCGTCGACACCAAGGATACGCAGTATTTT.

J is TRBJ1-2 and V is TRBV30, with 7 bases identical to TRBD1. In germline, CDR1 is GTSNPN, CDR2 SVGIG (reference sequence). After removal of 2 bases from V and 8 bases from J, the junction contained 5 bases not matched to a gene. CDR3 length: 12 residues. The CDR3 DNA reads TGTGCCTGGAGTCGGGACAGAAGGGGCTACACCTTC. As protein: CAWSRDRRGYTF.

The chain joins TRBV15 to TRBJ2-7; the D is unclear. Per the germline V gene, CDR1 is LNHNV and CDR2 is YYDKDF (reference sequence). V lost 0 bases and J lost 0, with 9 bases in between. The CDR3 contains 15 residues. CDR3 loop: CATSRDEWSSYEQYF. In nucleotides, the CDR3 is TGTGCCACCAGCAGAGATGAATGGAGCTCCTACGAGCAGTACTTC.

This chain links TRBV10-2 with TRBJ1-5; D unclear. Trimming took off 6 bases at V and 4 bases at J, with 16 bases between the two ends. This CDR3 is 15 amino acids long. Per germline, CDR1 WSHSY and CDR2 SAAADI. The CDR3 sequence: CASSEGLTPNQPQHF. The CDR3 DNA reads TGCGCCAGCAGCGAGGGCTTGACACCTAATCAGCCCCAGCATTTT.

The rearrangement uses TRBV5-1 and TRBJ1-6; perhaps TRBD1 as D (6 bases). The germline gives CDR1 SGHRS, CDR2 YFSETQ. The CDR3 extends over 14 amino acids. The V end was cut by 1 base, the J end by 9 bases, with 11 bases between. CDR3 in amino acids: CASSLTRGGSPLHF. The CDR3 region has the DNA TGCGCCAGCAGCTTGACCAGGGGTGGTTCACCCCTCCACTTT.

The chain carries TRBV6-5 and TRBJ1-6, with 8 bases that match TRBD1. V was pared by 7 bases and J by 7 bases, with 9 bases of the junction left unmatched. The CDR3 contains 15 residues. Germline values: CDR1 MNHEY, CDR2 SVGAGI. The CDR3 sequence: CASNPGQGLNSPLHF. CDR3 bases: TGTGCCAGCAATCCAGGACAGGGACTGAATTCACCCCTCCACTTT.

This CDR3 is CASSFPRNTEAFF. DNA for the CDR3: TGTGCCAGCAGCTTCCCGCGAAACACTGAAGCTTTCTTT. The chain is built from TRBV7-2 and TRBJ1-1, with unresolved D. V was pared by 3 bases and J by 2 bases, with 7 bases between. The CDR3 is 13 amino acids. The germline gives CDR1 SGHTA, CDR2 FQGNSA.

This chain connects TRBV5-1 to TRBJ1-2; maybe TRBD1 (6 bases). CDR1 and CDR2 (germline): SGHRS, YFSETQ. The germline V and J ends were trimmed by 0 bases and 4 bases, with 10 bases remaining between them. The length of the CDR3 is 14 residues. CDR3 loop: CASSLGGQGYGYTF. The CDR3 DNA is TGCGCCAGCAGCTTGGGGGGGCAAGGCTATGGCTACACCTTC. Full variable domain (rest looked up from reference TRBV5-1 and TRBJ1-2): KAGVTQTPRYLIKTRGQQVTLSCSPISGHRSVSWYQQTPGQGLQFLFEYFSETQRNKGNFPGRFSGRQFSNSRSEMNVSTLELGDSALYLCASSLGGQGYGYTFGSGTRLTVV.

This clone has a single count. The chain combines TRBV4-2 with TRBJ1-6; a possible D gene is TRBD1 (6 bases). CDR3 length: 20 residues. Germline V gene sequence: CDR1 LGHNA, CDR2 YNFKEQ. V was shortened by 0 bases and J by 10 bases, with 28 bases between the two germline ends. In nucleotides, the CDR3 is TGTGCCAGCAGCCAAGATCTGATACCTCAGGGGCCCCGTTTTGAATCACCCCTCCACTTT. It is translated as CASSQDLIPQGPRFESPLHF.

The rearrangement uses TRBV5-1 and TRBJ1-1, with D possibly TRBD1 on 5 matching bases. CDR3 length: 13 residues. Trimming removed 7 bases from V and 1 base from J, with 11 bases in between. From germline, CDR1 is SGHRS and CDR2 YFSETQ. The CDR3 spells CASGVGQNTEAFF. The CDR3 DNA reads TGCGCCAGCGGCGTCGGACAGAACACTGAAGCTTTCTTT.

This clone has just one count. The chain combines TRBV29-1 with TRBJ1-5, with D maybe TRBD1 (6 bases). Germline values: CDR1 SQVTM, CDR2 ANQGSEA. V was clipped by 6 bases and J by 0 bases, with 9 bases between them. The CDR3 is made up of 13 amino acids. The CDR3: CSVQGYSNQPQHF. CDR3 nucleotides: TGCAGCGTCCAGGGGTATAGCAATCAGCCCCAGCATTTT.

This chain uses TRBV7-2 with TRBJ2-7; TRBD1 matches 7 bases. Trimming removed 4 bases from V and 2 bases from J; junction bases left unmatched: 8. The CDR3 is made up of 15 amino acids. Germline values: CDR1 SGHTA, CDR2 FQGNSA. As DNA, the CDR3 is TGTGCCAGCAGCTCTCACCCCGGGACAGCCTACGAGCAGTACTTC. Its translation: CASSSHPGTAYEQYF.

The J gene is TRBJ2-7, the V gene TRBV10-3, with 10 bases identical to TRBD1. The V gene's germline CDR1 is ENHRY and CDR2 SYGVKD. V lost 5 bases and J lost 3; bases outside the gene matches: 4. The CDR3 spans 14 residues. The CDR3 sequence is CAISNRDRGYEQYF. In DNA, the CDR3 is TGTGCCATCAGTAACCGGGACAGGGGCTACGAGCAGTACTTC.

The V gene is TRBV19, the J gene TRBJ1-4; D perhaps matches TRBD1 (5 bases). Trimming cost V 7 bases and J 2 bases, with 8 bases left between them. This CDR3 spans 13 amino acids. Germline V gene data show CDR1 as LNHDA and CDR2 as SQIVND (reference sequence). The CDR3 nucleotides read TGTGCCAGTACAGGGTGGACTAATGAAAAACTGTTTTTT. Encoded protein: CASTGWTNEKLFF.

The chain joins TRBV6-2 or TRBV6-3 to TRBJ2-3, with a possible D match to TRBD2 (5 bases). Germline V gene data show CDR1 as MNHEY and CDR2 as SVGEGT. This CDR3 contains 18 residues. The germline V and J ends were trimmed by 2 bases and 2 bases, with 20 bases remaining between them. The CDR3, as DNA: TGTGCCAGCAGTTACGAGGTGCTGTTTCGGGATTACACAGATACGCAGTATTTT. It is translated as CASSYEVLFRDYTDTQYF.

The count of this clone is one. The rearrangement uses TRBV6-1 and TRBJ1-1; perhaps TRBD1 as D (6 bases). Germline V lookup: CDR1 MNHNS, CDR2 SASEGT. Between the trimmed V and J ends, which lost 2 bases and 9 bases, there was a span of 13 bases. The CDR3 contains 13 residues. DNA of the CDR3: TGTGCCAGCAGTGAACAAAAGGGGGTTAAAGCTTTCTTT. This codes for CASSEQKGVKAFF.

The genes are TRBV5-4 and TRBJ2-7; D is perhaps TRBD2 (5 bases). CDR3 length: 16 amino acids. V was trimmed by 4 bases and J by 3 bases, leaving 20 bases between them. Germline V gene data show CDR1 as SGHNT and CDR2 as YYREEE (reference sequence). In DNA, the CDR3 is TGTGCCAGCAGCCAGCAACCGGGGATAGACCTCTACGAGCAGTACTTC. Amino acid sequence: CASSQQPGIDLYEQYF.

This clone was picked up one time. The chain recombines TRBV6-2 or TRBV6-3 with TRBJ2-3, with 10 bases that match TRBD2. The CDR3 is made up of 18 amino acids. V was pared by 2 bases and J by 2 bases, with 10 bases of the junction left unmatched. In germline, CDR1 is MNHEY, CDR2 SVGEGT. CDR3 region: CASSYPSKLAGPTDTQYF. For the CDR3, the DNA is TGTGCCAGCAGTTACCCCAGCAAACTAGCGGGGCCCACAGATACGCAGTATTTT.

The chain employs TRBV11-3 and TRBJ2-5; the match to TRBD2 covers 13 bases. V gave up 4 bases and J gave up 3 bases; unmatched junction bases: 2. The CDR3 contains 15 residues. Germline V gene sequence: CDR1 SGHNT, CDR2 YENEEA. The CDR3 DNA is TGTGCCAGCAGCTGGGGGACTAGCGGGGAAGAGACCCAGTACTTC. Translated, it gives CASSWGTSGEETQYF.

The J gene is TRBJ1-2, the V gene TRBV6-6; TRBD1 might be the D (6 bases). CDR3 length equals 14 residues. Germline V CDR1 and CDR2: MNHNY, SVGAGI (reference sequence). The V end was cut by 5 bases, the J end by 8 bases, with 18 bases between. CDR3 coding DNA: TGTGCCAGCAGTGTCAACAGGGACGGTGGAGGCTACACCTTC. Encoded protein: CASSVNRDGGGYTF.

The CDR3 spells CASSLGLAGDLQETQYF. Here the CDR3 DNA reads TGCGCCAGCAGCCTTGGACTAGCGGGGGATTTACAAGAGACCCAGTACTTC. This rearrangement joins TRBV5-1 to TRBJ2-5; TRBD2 matches at 13 bases. Germline trimming cut 4 bases from V and 2 bases from J; bases unmatched to any gene: 8. The CDR3 spans 17 residues. Germline assignment: CDR1 SGHRS and CDR2 YFSETQ.

The V call is TRBV3-1 (or the pseudogene TRBV3-2), the J call TRBJ1-6; perhaps TRBD1 as D (6 bases). With 8 bases removed from V and 9 bases from J, the gap between germline ends came to 11 bases. CDR1 is LGHDT and CDR2 is YNNKEL in the germline V gene (reference sequence). The length of the CDR3 is 12 residues. The DNA for the CDR3 is TGTGCCAGCGAGGGGGAACGTTCACCCCTCCACTTT. Amino acid sequence: CASEGERSPLHF.

V is TRBV5-6 and J is TRBJ1-2; the match to TRBD1 covers 7 bases. V dropped 4 bases and J dropped 5; count of bases not matched to a gene: 5. The germline V gene has CDR1 SGHDT and CDR2 YYEEEE. This CDR3 has 13 amino acids. In DNA form, the CDR3 reads TGTGCCAGCAGCCCAGACAGGGCTTATGGCTACACCTTC. It yields the protein CASSPDRAYGYTF.

The CDR3 nucleotides read TGTGCCAGCCCTATGCCCTCCGGGACAGGGGTTGGCTACACCTTC. It specifies CASPMPSGTGVGYTF. The rearrangement joins TRBV2 to TRBJ1-2; 10 bases map to TRBD1. The V and J ends lost 8 bases and 7 bases, in that order; junction bases with no gene match: 13. CDR3 length: 15 residues. CDR1 is SNHLY, CDR2 FYNNEI, per germline. Full variable domain (outside the CDR3, taken from reference TRBV2 and TRBJ1-2): EPEVTQTPSHQVTQMGQEVILRCVPISNHLYFYWYRQILGQKVEFLVSFYNNEISEKSEIFDDQFSVERPDGSNFTLKIRSTKLEDSAMYFCASPMPSGTGVGYTFGSGTRLTVV.

This sequence joins TRBV27 and TRBJ1-1; tentatively, D is TRBD1 (5 bases). There are 14 residues in the CDR3. The V end was cut by 4 bases, the J end by 0 bases, with 9 bases between. From germline, CDR1 is MNHEY and CDR2 SMNVEV (reference sequence). The CDR3 loop is CASSSGLMNTEAFF. CDR3 in DNA: TGTGCCAGCAGTTCGGGACTGATGAACACTGAAGCTTTCTTT.